One and the same sample provided the 30 T cell receptor beta chains below, sequenced in a study of blood T cells in healthy people across ages. Next came a second PCR, run for roughly 7 to 12 cycles, which used a sample-barcoded 5' primer along with a J-beta primer mix. Via MiXCR, TCRdb re-called the 5' RACE reads, giving one row per CDR3 protein. The sample records roughly 720,000 distinct CDR3 sequences, about 55% being singletons. The sequenced sample consisted of blood. All receptors derive from a man of 80 years or more in good health.

The chain joins TRBV12-3 or TRBV12-4 to TRBJ1-2; 8 bases agree with TRBD1. The ends lost 8 bases at V and 4 bases at J; junction bases unmatched: 12. CDR3 length: 15 residues. The CDR3 nucleotides read TGTGCCAGCGCCAGAAGGGGACAGGAGAGCTATGGCTACACCTTC. As protein: CASARRGQESYGYTF.

The chain couples TRBV28 to TRBJ2-3; TRBD2 is a possible D gene (5 bases). This CDR3 is built from 15 residues. Germline loops: CDR1 MDHEN, CDR2 SYDVKM. V lost 3 bases and J 10 bases, leaving 20 bases between the germline ends. This chain's CDR3 is CASSFLARPLGPQYF. CDR3 nucleotides: TGTGCCAGCAGTTTTCTAGCAAGGCCCCTGGGTCCGCAGTATTTT.

The chain uses TRBV2 and TRBJ2-1, with a weak D call TRBD2 (6 bases). The V and J ends lost 8 bases and 15 bases respectively, with 17 bases between them. This CDR3 has 11 residues. Looked up from germline, CDR1 is SNHLY and CDR2 is FYNNEI. The CDR3 reads CASGGSSGGFF. CDR3 DNA: TGTGCCAGCGGAGGGTCCTCCGGGGGGTTCTTC.

This clonotype was found once. The rearrangement joins TRBV20-1 to TRBJ1-2; the D gene is possibly TRBD1 (5 bases). The CDR3 contains 18 residues. The V and J ends lost 6 bases and 8 bases respectively, with 34 bases between them. Germline CDR1 and CDR2: DFQATT and SNEGSKA (reference sequence). The CDR3 here is CSALGERSTRAWNGGYTF. Written as DNA, the CDR3 is TGCAGTGCCTTGGGGGAACGGAGCACTCGGGCTTGGAATGGAGGCTACACCTTC.

The rearrangement links TRBV20-1 to TRBJ2-3; tentatively, D is TRBD1 or TRBD2 (6 bases each). Germline V lookup: CDR1 DFQATT, CDR2 SNEGSKA (reference sequence). This CDR3 has 15 amino acids. V lost 6 bases and J 3 bases, leaving 19 bases between the germline ends. The CDR3 sequence: CSAPGAAGVTDTQYF. In nucleotides, the CDR3 is TGCAGTGCCCCGGGAGCGGCAGGGGTAACAGATACGCAGTATTTT.

This clonotype appeared a few times. This chain connects TRBV6-5 to TRBJ2-3; D is unresolved. The CDR3 is 14 residues long. From germline, CDR1 is MNHEY and CDR2 SVGAGI. Trimming took 2 bases from V and 4 from J, leaving 10 bases between them. The CDR3 spells CASSYMSAADTQYF. The CDR3 bases are TGTGCCAGCAGTTACATGAGTGCCGCAGATACGCAGTATTTT.

This clonotype was observed many times. The J gene is TRBJ1-4, the V gene TRBV15; D unresolved. Germline values: CDR1 LNHNV, CDR2 YYDKDF (reference sequence). Trimming removed 0 bases from V and 2 bases from J, with 7 bases in between. This CDR3 region has 15 residues. The CDR3, as DNA: TGTGCCACCAGCAGAGATAGAAGTACTAATGAAAAACTGTTTTTT. It specifies CATSRDRSTNEKLFF.

The chain recombines TRBV5-1 with TRBJ1-2; D unresolved. The CDR3 contains 13 residues. V lost 0 bases, J lost 7 bases, and 10 bases lay in between. Germline V lookup: CDR1 SGHRS, CDR2 YFSETQ. CDR3 residues: CASSLAGVCGYTF. CDR3 DNA sequence: TGCGCCAGCAGCTTGGCTGGGGTTTGTGGCTACACCTTC.

The rearrangement joins TRBV12-3 or TRBV12-4 to TRBJ2-4; tentatively, D is TRBD1 (6 bases). V lost 6 bases, J lost 2 bases, and 11 bases lay in between. This CDR3 region has 14 residues. CDR3 nucleotide sequence: TGTGCCAGCAGACACAGGGCCTCCAAAAACATTCAGTACTTC. Translated, it gives CASRHRASKNIQYF.

This clonotype was detected once. V and J are TRBV20-1 and TRBJ2-4, with 10 bases aligning to TRBD2. The J call is in doubt because the DNA end fits TRBJ2-7 better. Germline V CDR1 and CDR2: DFQATT, SNEGSKA (reference sequence). The CDR3 is 15 amino acids. This CDR3 is CSADPTSGNSYEQYF. CDR3 in DNA: TGCAGTGCTGACCCCACTAGCGGGAACTCCTACGAGCAGTACTTC.

This clonotype was observed a few times. This chain uses TRBV28 with TRBJ2-7, with no clear D. Trimming cost V 5 bases and J 4 bases, with 15 bases left between them. The germline V gene has CDR1 MDHEN and CDR2 SYDVKM. The CDR3 runs to 14 residues. The CDR3 DNA follows: TGTGCCAGCAGTACCTATTCCTTCGTTTACGAGCAGTACTTC. It is translated as CASSTYSFVYEQYF.

This clonotype turned up a few times. The chain couples TRBV6-2 or TRBV6-3 to TRBJ2-7; D might be TRBD2 (5 bases). The CDR3 length is 15 residues. The V end lost 4 bases, the J end lost 2 bases, and 15 bases lay between the germline ends. The germline CDR1 and CDR2 sequences are MNHEY and SVGEGT. The chain's CDR3 is CASSSTYKGAYEQYF. CDR3 DNA sequence: TGTGCCAGCAGTTCAACATACAAGGGAGCCTACGAGCAGTACTTC.

Notes on this clonotype: One junction end disagrees with the germline gene, perhaps due to a read error. This sequence joins TRBV15 and TRBJ1-1; D gene unclear. This CDR3 has 14 residues. The germline gives CDR1 LNHNV, CDR2 YYDKDF (reference sequence). Here the CDR3 DNA reads TGTGCCGCCAGCGGTGGGAATCGGGGAACTGAAGCTTTCTTT. Translating it yields CAASGGNRGTEAFF.

The chain couples TRBV12-3 or TRBV12-4 to TRBJ1-1; a possible D gene is TRBD1 (5 bases). The CDR3 runs 14 residues. V was shortened by 3 bases and J by 6 bases, with 14 bases between the two germline ends. The CDR3 DNA follows: TGTGCCAGCAGTTTTGGACCCCCGGGGGCTGAAGCTTTCTTT. This sequence encodes CASSFGPPGAEAFF.

The DNA for the CDR3 is TGTGCCAGCAGTTTAAATGGGGGGGCGGTCGGCTACACCTTC. Translation: CASSLNGGAVGYTF. The chain joins TRBV28 to TRBJ1-2; perhaps TRBD1 as D (6 bases). Germline CDR1 is MDHEN and CDR2 is SYDVKM. This CDR3 spans 14 amino acids. V shed 2 bases and J shed 8 bases, with 15 bases lying between them.

V is TRBV6-1 and J is TRBJ2-5, with D hard to call. Matching the DNA end better, TRBJ2-7 makes the J call doubtful. This CDR3 spans 13 amino acids. Germline CDR1 reads MNHNS; CDR2 reads SASEGT. CDR3 sequence: CASSEASGNEQYF. In DNA form, the CDR3 reads TGTGCCAGCAGTGAAGCCAGTGGGAACGAGCAGTACTTC.

The chain recombines TRBV9 with TRBJ2-3; no firm D call. From germline, CDR1 is SGDLS and CDR2 YYNGEE. V was cut by 0 bases and J by 0 bases, with 8 bases left in between. CDR3 size: 15 residues. The CDR3 region is CASSVAATSTDTQYF. The CDR3, as DNA: TGTGCCAGCAGCGTAGCGGCTACTAGCACAGATACGCAGTATTTT.

The V and J genes are TRBV7-9 and TRBJ2-1, with 12 bases identical to TRBD2. This CDR3 has 13 amino acids. J gave up 10 bases and V 5 bases, and 3 bases lay outside the gene matches. Germline assignment: CDR1 SEHNR and CDR2 FQNEAQ (reference sequence). CDR3 amino acids: CASSRLAGDEQFF. In DNA, the CDR3 is TGTGCCAGCAGCCGACTAGCGGGAGACGAGCAGTTCTTC.

V and J are TRBV6-1 and TRBJ2-7, with D tentatively TRBD1 (5 bases). V was pared by 4 bases and J by 1 base, with 8 bases between. Germline V gives CDR1 MNHNS, CDR2 SASEGT. This CDR3 has 13 residues. DNA for the CDR3: TGTGCCAGCAGTGCGACAGTTTCCTACGAGCAGTACTTC. It yields the protein CASSATVSYEQYF.

The chain combines TRBV4-2 with TRBJ2-5; unclear D gene. The germline V gene has CDR1 LGHNA and CDR2 YNFKEQ. Trimming took 5 bases from V and 11 from J, leaving 15 bases between them. The CDR3 length is 12 residues. CDR3 DNA sequence: TGTGCCAGCAGCGACATGGGAAATGAGCAGTACTTC. It translates to CASSDMGNEQYF.

The chain combines TRBV9 with TRBJ1-6; perhaps TRBD1 as D (6 bases). Trimming removed 7 bases from V and 3 bases from J, with 17 bases in between. Looked up from germline, CDR1 is SGDLS and CDR2 is YYNGEE. This CDR3 has 16 residues. This chain's CDR3 is CASGLGGKGYNSPLHF. The CDR3 DNA is TGTGCCAGCGGTCTGGGGGGCAAAGGCTATAATTCACCCCTCCACTTT.

This chain joins TRBV20-1 and TRBJ2-1; 10 nucleotides agree with TRBD2. Germline trimming cut 6 bases from V and 13 bases from J; bases unmatched to any gene: 15. CDR3 length equals 14 residues. Per the germline V gene, CDR1 is DFQATT and CDR2 is SNEGSKA (reference sequence). The CDR3 loop reads CSARSLAGEETQFF. The CDR3 DNA reads TGCAGTGCACGATCCCTAGCGGGAGAAGAGACCCAGTTCTTC.

The chain uses TRBV6-5 and TRBJ1-1; tentative D call: TRBD1 (5 bases). CDR1 MNHEY and CDR2 SVGAGI come from the germline V gene. The germline V and J ends were trimmed by 5 bases and 1 base, with 11 bases remaining between them. CDR3 length equals 14 residues. The CDR3 loop is CASSRATGNTEAFF. The DNA of the CDR3 is TGTGCCAGCAGTCGGGCCACAGGGAACACTGAAGCTTTCTTT.

The chain couples TRBV20-1 to TRBJ2-7; 11 bases align to TRBD2. Germline lookup yields CDR1 DFQATT and CDR2 SNEGSKA (reference sequence). There are 14 residues in the CDR3. The V segment lost 4 bases and the J segment 3 bases; nucleotides outside the gene matches: 5. This CDR3 is CSAKTSGDYYEQYF. The CDR3 nucleotides read TGCAGTGCTAAGACTAGCGGGGACTACTACGAGCAGTACTTC.

A few counts support this clonotype. The rearrangement uses TRBV29-1 and TRBJ2-1, with 8 nucleotides matching TRBD2. Trimming at V came to 4 bases and at J to 7 bases, leaving 9 bases not matched to a gene. Germline CDR1 reads SQVTM; CDR2 reads ANQGSEA. The CDR3 is 14 residues long. CDR3: CSVVSGSRNNEQFF. Written as DNA, the CDR3 is TGCAGCGTTGTCAGCGGGAGTCGTAATAATGAGCAGTTCTTC.

J is TRBJ2-1 and V is TRBV11-3, with 7 bases aligning to TRBD2. The germline V gene encodes CDR1 SGHNT and CDR2 YENEEA. CDR3 size: 16 residues. V was clipped by 2 bases and J by 5 bases; unmatched bases: 9. The CDR3 DNA sequence: TGTGCCAGCAGCTTATGGGCAGCGGGGCCCAACAATGAGCAGTTCTTC. Translating gives CASSLWAAGPNNEQFF.

This clonotype was observed a few times. The chain combines TRBV10-3 with TRBJ2-3; TRBD1 matches 7 bases. Trimming cost V 3 bases and J 14 bases; bases outside gene matches: 20. The CDR3 is 16 residues long. Germline V CDR1 and CDR2: ENHRY, SYGVKD. CDR3 residues: CAISDPSGTDHRYAYF. The CDR3, as DNA: TGTGCCATCAGTGACCCTTCCGGGACAGACCACAGATACGCGTATTTT.

This clonotype was seen a handful of times. The rearrangement joins TRBV18 to TRBJ2-7; perhaps D is TRBD1 or TRBD2 (5 bases each). V was shortened by 3 bases and J by 6 bases, with 12 bases between the two germline ends. Germline CDR1 is KGHSH and CDR2 is LQKENI. CDR3 length: 13 amino acids. CDR3 nucleotides: TGTGCCAGCTCACCTATAGGTGGGGGCGAGCAGTACTTC. The encoded protein is CASSPIGGGEQYF. The entire variable domain, with the rest obtained from reference TRBV18 and TRBJ2-7, is as follows: NAGVMQNPRHLVRRRGQEARLRCSPMKGHSHVYWYRQLPEEGLKFMVYLQKENIIDESGMPKERFSAEFPKEGPSILRIQQVVRGDSAAYFCASSPIGGGEQYFGPGTRLTVT.

This clonotype was observed a few times. V is TRBV5-1 and J is TRBJ2-4, with 8 bases identical to TRBD1. The germline V gene encodes CDR1 SGHRS and CDR2 YFSETQ. There are 15 residues in the CDR3. The J segment lost 13 bases and the V segment lost 0 bases, leaving 12 bases of the junction unmatched. The CDR3, as DNA: TGCGCCAGCAGCTTGGGGGACAGGATCGAAAGGGAGCAGTACTTC. Translating gives CASSLGDRIEREQYF.

This clonotype appeared a few times. The chain uses TRBV12-3 or TRBV12-4 and TRBJ2-1; tentative D call: TRBD1 (5 bases). The CDR3 has 14 residues. V gave up 3 bases and J gave up 8 bases, with 14 bases separating them. CDR3 residues: CASSLNRLRDEQFF. CDR3 nucleotide sequence: TGTGCCAGCAGTTTGAATCGCCTCAGGGATGAGCAGTTCTTC.